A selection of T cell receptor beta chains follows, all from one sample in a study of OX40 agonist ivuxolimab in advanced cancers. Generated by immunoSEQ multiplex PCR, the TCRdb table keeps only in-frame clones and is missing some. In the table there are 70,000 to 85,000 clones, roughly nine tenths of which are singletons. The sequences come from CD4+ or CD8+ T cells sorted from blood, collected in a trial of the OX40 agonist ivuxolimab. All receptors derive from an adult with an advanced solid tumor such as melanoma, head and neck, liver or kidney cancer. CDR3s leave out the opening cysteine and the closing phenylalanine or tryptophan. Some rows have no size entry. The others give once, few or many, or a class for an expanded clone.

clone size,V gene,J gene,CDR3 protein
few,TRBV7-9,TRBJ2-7,ASVPLYGDEQY
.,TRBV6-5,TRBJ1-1,ASSSVGSEAF
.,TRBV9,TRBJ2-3,ASSRTSGGASTDTQY
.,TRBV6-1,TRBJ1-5,ASSDQGDSQPQH
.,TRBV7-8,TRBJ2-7,ASSLLGPLAGAYEQY
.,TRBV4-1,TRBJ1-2,ASSQDPNNYGYT
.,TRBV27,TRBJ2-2,ASSLGRSGTGELF
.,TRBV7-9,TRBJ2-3,ASSSTSGPSTDTQY
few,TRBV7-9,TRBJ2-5,ASSLGWETQY
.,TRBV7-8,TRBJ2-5,ASSLGTAQETQY
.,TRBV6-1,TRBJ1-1,ASAGTVREGTEAF
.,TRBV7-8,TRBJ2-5,ASSLVSEQETQY
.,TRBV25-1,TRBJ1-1,ASSGWDNRNTEAF
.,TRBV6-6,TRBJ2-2,ASSRDGTGELF
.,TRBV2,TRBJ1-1,ASRALQGNTEAF
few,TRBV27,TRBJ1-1,ASSLEGRTEAF
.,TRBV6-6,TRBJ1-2,ASSGEGAKYGYT
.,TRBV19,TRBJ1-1,ASSISGTPYTEAF
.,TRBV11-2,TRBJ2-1,ASSLGVGEEQF
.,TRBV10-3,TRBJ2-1,AISALELAGGDNEQF
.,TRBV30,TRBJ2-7,AWSAASYEQY
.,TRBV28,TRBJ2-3,ASTGQSHTDTQY
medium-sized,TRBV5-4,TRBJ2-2,ASSLLGFTGELF
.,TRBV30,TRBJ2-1,AWSVEASGRIEQF
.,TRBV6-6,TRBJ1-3,ASSYQGRGNGNTIY
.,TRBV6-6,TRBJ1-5,ASSNHRGVQPQH
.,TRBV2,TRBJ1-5,ASSTTGGSNQPQH
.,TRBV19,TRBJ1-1,ASSIQTTAIRNTEAF